The TCR beta chain under discussion was sequenced for a study of cytomegalovirus exposure and HLA in healthy donors (dated by TCRdb to 2015 to 2018). For context, the study as a whole: According to a later analysis, one platform produced both the 120 validation repertoires and the 620 or so repertoires of the first cohort. The study aimed to test whether signatures of past pathogen exposure could be identified by cataloging public T cell receptors. To predict cytomegalovirus infection status, the study brought together high-throughput TCR immunosequencing, statistical association of individual TCRs with disease status, and machine learning. Besides the first cohort of approximately 710 subjects, a separate validation cohort made up of some 110 different subjects was used.

Ends trimmed: V by 6 bases, J by 2 bases; bases unmatched to a gene: 7. CDR1 and CDR2 are read off the germline V gene (reference sequence) as MNHEY and SMNVEV. The CDR3 has 15 amino acids, counting the end cysteine and phenylalanine. Only the CDR3 DNA is retained, 45 bases long and in frame from the first base. Overall results and qualifications from the work: In vitro tests confirmed that three of the cytomegalovirus-associated TCR beta chains recognize cytomegalovirus antigens. Of the cluster scores, approximately 95% were above 0 in a later analysis, which found that TCRs clustered in the first cohort also tended to co-occur in the 120 validation repertoires. A total of about 150 TCR beta chains were listed by the study as associated with cytomegalovirus. The classifier was reported to diagnose cytomegalovirus status with high specificity and sensitivity in both the original and validation cohorts. Across donors, most TCR sequences were observed very rarely, whereas some public TCRs were present in many individuals. A later analysis lacked HLA typing for the validation cohort, so it scored co-occurrence in that cohort across all 110 or so repertoires. It was suggested by the authors that the approach could potentially be generalized to other disease states and immunological phenotypes.

The donors were included in the validation cohort of approximately 130 subjects, a group kept apart from the approximately 670-subject first cohort. The receptor library was made with the immunoSEQ multiplex PCR assay. Per the original workflow: A statistical classification framework was developed to diagnose cytomegalovirus status using the catalog of TCR beta chain sequences. Sourced from immuneACCESS, this table was stored by TCRdb with only in-frame sequences that have V and J called. A share of the clones is absent; for the studies checked, an unresolved V gene accounts for under half, and the remainder has no known explanation. The D gene and trimming were derived from the DNA, and the V and J assignments and clone size from that table. The sample table shows 180,000 or so clones, and around 83% are seen once. The ten largest clones capture around an eighth of the sample. Worth noting for this clone: This clone's antigen is unknown. There are no base qualities to consult, and no much larger clone falls within one base.

The sequencing sample was made of PBMCs. This receptor was identified in a woman younger than 45 in good health and CMV-seropositive. The chain employs TRBV27 and TRBJ1-2; TRBD1 matches 9 bases in the middle. The bases are TGTGCCAGCAGCTATACCGGGACAGGGAACTATGGCTACACCTTC. Its protein product is CASSYTGTGNYGYTF.